This T cell receptor (beta chain) was identified in a study of spatial heterogeneity in lung cancer. Study-level points and caveats: More often at tumor resection than at routine follow-up, ubiquitous expanded tumor TCRs were detected in the blood.

This clonotype was detected many times. Its antigen is unidentified. Germline CDR1 is DFQATT and CDR2 is SNEGSKA (reference sequence). This CDR3 spans 14 amino acids. V lost 0 bases, J lost 2 bases, and 10 bases lay in between. Individual TCR cDNA molecules each bore their own unique molecular identifier. One entry per CDR3 protein results from TCRdb running MiXCR on the 5' RACE reads. The data show about 21,000 distinct CDR3 sequences, about 4.7% seen once. Sample time point: sample taken at primary tumor resection. Unsorted whole RNA samples from tumor, nontumor lung or frozen PBMC were sequenced. This clonotype was sampled from a male donor with early-stage non-small cell lung cancer. This sample comprised PBMCs, obtained at surgery. The rearrangement uses TRBV20-1 and TRBJ2-5; D remains unclear. CDR3 bases: TGCAGTGCTAGAGATTTTCGGATGCAAGAGACCCAGTACTTC. Translating gives CSARDFRMQETQYF.